The sequence of this TCR beta chain was determined in a study of cytomegalovirus exposure and HLA in healthy donors. This PCR relied on a set of 60 Vbeta primers and 13 Jbeta primers. Using immunoSEQ multiplex PCR, the repertoire was profiled, and TCRdb retains in-frame clones only, with some absent. The sample shows about 120,000 clones, roughly 80% of them seen only once. Unmatched junction bases numbered 1, after V lost 6 bases and J lost 4 bases. CDR1 KGHSH and CDR2 LQKENI come from the germline V gene. This CDR3 spans 13 amino acids. The rearrangement links TRBV18 to TRBJ2-3, with 10 bases identical to TRBD2. The clonotype originates from a female donor in good health and CMV-seropositive. The sequenced sample was PBMCs. DNA of the CDR3: TGTGCCAGCTCCCTAGCGGGGGCAGATACGCAGTATTTT. Translating gives CASSLAGADTQYF.